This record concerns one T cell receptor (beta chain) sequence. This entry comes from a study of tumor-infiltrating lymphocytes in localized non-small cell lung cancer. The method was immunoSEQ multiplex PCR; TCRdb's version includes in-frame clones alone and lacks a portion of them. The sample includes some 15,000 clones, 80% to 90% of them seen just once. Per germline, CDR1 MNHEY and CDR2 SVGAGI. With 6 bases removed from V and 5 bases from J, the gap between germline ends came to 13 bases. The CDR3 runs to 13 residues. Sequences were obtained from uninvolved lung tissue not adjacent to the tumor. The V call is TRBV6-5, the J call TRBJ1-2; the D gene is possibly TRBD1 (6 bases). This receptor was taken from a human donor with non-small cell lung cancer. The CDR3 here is CASRPGTPYGYTF. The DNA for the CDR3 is TGTGCCAGCAGACCGGGGACACCATATGGCTACACCTTC.